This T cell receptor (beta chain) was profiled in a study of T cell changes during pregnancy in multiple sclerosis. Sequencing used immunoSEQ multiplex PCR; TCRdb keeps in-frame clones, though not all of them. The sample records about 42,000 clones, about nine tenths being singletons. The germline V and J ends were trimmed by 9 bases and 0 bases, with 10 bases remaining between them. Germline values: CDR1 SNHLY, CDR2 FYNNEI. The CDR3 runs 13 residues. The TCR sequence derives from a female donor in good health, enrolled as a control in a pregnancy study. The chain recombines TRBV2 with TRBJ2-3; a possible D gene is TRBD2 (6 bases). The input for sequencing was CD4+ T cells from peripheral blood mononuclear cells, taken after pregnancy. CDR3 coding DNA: TGTGCCAGGTCAGGAGGGAGCACAGATACGCAGTATTTT. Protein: CARSGGSTDTQYF.